This TCR beta chain emerged from a study of T cells in localized non-small cell lung cancer. Study outcomes and limitations: A higher density of T cells in blood coincided with extended overall survival. When the top 100 tumor clones were examined, a median approximately 57 of them also appeared in the adjacent lung, which was paired and uninvolved.

Some clones are missing from TCRdb's copy, which holds only in-frame ones; the method was immunoSEQ multiplex PCR. Here the sample spans around 15,000 clones, around 87% being singletons. On this clone: Its specificity is unknown.

The V gene lost 1 base and the J gene lost 8 bases, with 14 bases spanning the gap. Germline V gene data show CDR1 as SGHVS and CDR2 as FQNEAQ. The CDR3 totals 14 residues. The source material was peripheral blood mononuclear cells, sampled before any cancer treatment. The TCR sequence derives from a woman aged 35 to 75 with stage III lung adenocarcinoma. The chain links TRBV7-8 to TRBJ1-2; D possibly corresponds to TRBD1 (5 bases). CDR3 sequence reads: CASSLGRGGVGYTF. The CDR3, as DNA: TGTGCCAGCAGCTTAGGTCGTGGGGGTGTAGGCTACACCTTC.